The rows below give T cell receptor beta chains drawn from one sample of a study of blood T cell repertoires in COVID-19. Sequencing used immunoSEQ multiplex PCR; TCRdb keeps in-frame clones, though not all of them. Here the sample spans some 71,000 clones, over 75% being singletons. Material for sequencing was peripheral blood. The receptors originated from a woman under 30 with acute or convalescent COVID-19. Each CDR3 is given with its conserved first and last residue. Fields, in order: clone size, J gene, D gene, V gene, CDR3 DNA, CDR3 protein. A D gene is named only where the DNA matches it firmly. Part of the rows lack a size; the others show once, few, many or a class for expanded clones.

size: .
J: TRBJ2-7
D: TRBD1
V: TRBV14
DNA: TGTGCCAGCAGCCAAGAAGAACAGGGGGAGGCCTACGAGCAGTACTTC
CDR3: CASSQEEQGEAYEQYF

size: once
J: TRBJ1-4
D: .
V: TRBV5-1
DNA: TGCGCCAGCAGCGGTGGGGAGCTTGAAAAACTGTTTTTT
CDR3: CASSGGELEKLFF

size: .
J: TRBJ2-7
D: TRBD2
V: TRBV27
DNA: TGTGCCAGCACCCAGGGGCTAGCGGGAGTCTACGAGCAGTACTTC
CDR3: CASTQGLAGVYEQYF

size: .
J: TRBJ2-1
D: .
V: TRBV6-4
DNA: TGTGCCAGCAGTGACTCTTGGGCAACCTCCTACAATGAGCAGTTCTTC
CDR3: CASSDSWATSYNEQFF

size: .
J: TRBJ1-2
D: TRBD1
V: TRBV5-1
DNA: TGCGCCAGCAGCGCGGGACAGGGAATTTGGGATGGCTACACCTTC
CDR3: CASSAGQGIWDGYTF

size: .
J: TRBJ1-2
D: TRBD1
V: TRBV7-2
DNA: TGTGCCAGCAGGCCTAGACTGGGGACAGCTAACTATGGCTACACCTTC
CDR3: CASRPRLGTANYGYTF

size: .
J: TRBJ2-5
D: .
V: TRBV2
DNA: TGTGCCAGCAGTGAAGGGCGGCAAATGGAGACCCAGTACTTC
CDR3: CASSEGRQMETQYF

size: .
J: TRBJ1-2
D: .
V: TRBV5-6
DNA: TGTGCCAGCAGCATGACAGATAATGGCTACACCTTC
CDR3: CASSMTDNGYTF

size: .
J: TRBJ2-1
D: TRBD2
V: TRBV5-1
DNA: TGCGCCAGCAGTGTCCGTAGCGGGCCCTACAATGAGCAGTTCTTC
CDR3: CASSVRSGPYNEQFF

size: .
J: TRBJ1-2
D: .
V: TRBV9
DNA: TGTGCCAGCAGCACCGGACAGAGGAATGGCTACACCTTC
CDR3: CASSTGQRNGYTF

size: .
J: TRBJ1-1
D: .
V: TRBV6-2/TRBV6-3
DNA: TGTGCCAGCAGTTATAACTCAGAGTCGGGGATGAACACTGAAGCTTTCTTT
CDR3: CASSYNSESGMNTEAFF

size: few
J: TRBJ2-1
D: TRBD1
V: TRBV6-5
DNA: TGTGCCAGCAGTTACTCGGACAGGGGCCCCTACAATGAGCAGTTCTTC
CDR3: CASSYSDRGPYNEQFF

size: .
J: TRBJ2-3
D: TRBD2
V: TRBV12-3/TRBV12-4
DNA: TGTGCCAGCAGTTCCGGACTAGCGGCCCGGTATTTT
CDR3: CASSSGLAARYF

size: .
J: TRBJ2-3
D: .
V: TRBV4-2
DNA: TGTGCCAGCAGCCAAGACGCGAGCGAGGCCACAGATACGCAGTATTTT
CDR3: CASSQDASEATDTQYF

size: .
J: TRBJ2-1
D: TRBD1
V: TRBV27
DNA: TGTGCCAGCAGTTTAAAACAGGGGGAGTACAATGAGCAGTTCTTC
CDR3: CASSLKQGEYNEQFF

size: .
J: TRBJ2-1
D: .
V: TRBV27
DNA: TGTGCCAGCAGTTTGGGAGAGAACAATGAGCAGTTCTTC
CDR3: CASSLGENNEQFF

size: .
J: TRBJ2-1
D: .
V: TRBV5-4
DNA: TGTGCCAGCAGCATTCCTAGGGGCTCCTACAATGAGCAGTTCTTC
CDR3: CASSIPRGSYNEQFF

size: .
J: TRBJ2-5
D: TRBD2
V: TRBV28
DNA: TGTGCCAGCAGTTTGACTAGCGGGGGCCAAGAGACCCAGTACTTC
CDR3: CASSLTSGGQETQYF

size: .
J: TRBJ1-2
D: TRBD1
V: TRBV29-1
DNA: TGCAGCGTTGAGACCAGGACAGGTTCCGGCTACACCTTC
CDR3: CSVETRTGSGYTF

size: .
J: TRBJ2-3
D: .
V: TRBV15
DNA: TGTGCCACCAGCACCACGACGAGGACAGATACGCAGTATTTT
CDR3: CATSTTTRTDTQYF

size: .
J: TRBJ1-4
D: .
V: TRBV7-2
DNA: TGTGCCAGCAGCTTAGTGATGGGAGGTAATGCAGAAAAACTGTTTTTT
CDR3: CASSLVMGGNAEKLFF

size: once
J: TRBJ2-1
D: TRBD2
V: TRBV7-9
DNA: TGTGCCAGCGTGGCGGGAGAGTTCTCCTACAATGAGCAGTTCTTC
CDR3: CASVAGEFSYNEQFF

size: .
J: TRBJ1-6
D: TRBD1
V: TRBV6-1
DNA: TGTGCCAGCAGTGAGGACAGGGGTTATTCACCCCTCCACTTT
CDR3: CASSEDRGYSPLHF

size: .
J: TRBJ1-4
D: .
V: TRBV21-1
DNA: TGTGCCAGCAGCAAAGCGCGTCCAGGGCCAAGCCGGGCTAATGAAAAACTGTTTTTT
CDR3: CASSKARPGPSRANEKLFF

size: .
J: TRBJ2-1
D: TRBD1
V: TRBV5-6
DNA: TGTGCCAGCAGCTTCAGGGACAGGGATGAGCAGTTCTTC
CDR3: CASSFRDRDEQFF

size: .
J: TRBJ1-4
D: .
V: TRBV18
DNA: TGTGCCAGCTCACGACAGGCCAGTAATGAAAAACTGTTTTTT
CDR3: CASSRQASNEKLFF

size: .
J: TRBJ2-7
D: .
V: TRBV11-2
DNA: TGTGCCAGCAGCTTAGACAGGGCCCGCCGGTACTTC
CDR3: CASSLDRARRYF

size: .
J: TRBJ2-1
D: .
V: TRBV5-6
DNA: TGTGCCAGCAGCTTTTTCTACTACAATGAGCAGTTCTTC
CDR3: CASSFFYYNEQFF